The 32 T cell receptor beta chains given below trace back to one sample, sequenced in a study of blood T cell repertoires in COVID-19 (dated by TCRdb to 2020 to 2022). To prepare the library, the immunoSEQ multiplex PCR assay was applied. TCRdb retrieved this table from immuneACCESS and kept in-frame rearrangements only. Not all clones are present; in checked studies, unresolved V genes account for under half, and no reason is known for the remainder. The sample data list about 250,000 clones, and under 90% of these were observed just once. The ten largest clones add up to about 1.7% of the sample. The sample comprised PBMCs or T cells enriched from blood (not recorded which). These receptors were taken from a man aged 35-49 years who had recovered from COVID-19.

J is TRBJ2-2 and V is TRBV7-2, with 14 positions matching TRBD2. Germline loops: CDR1 SGHTA, CDR2 FQGNSA. After removal of 7 bases from V and 4 bases from J, the junction contained 8 bases not matched to a gene. CDR3 length equals 17 residues. In DNA, the CDR3 is TGTGCCAGCAACTCGGGACTAGCGGGAGTTCGCACCGGGGAGCTGTTTTTT. Amino acids: CASNSGLAGVRTGELFF.

This clone was recorded only once. The gene calls are TRBV19 and TRBJ1-4, with D unclear. Deletions cut 10 bases from V and 0 bases from J, with 18 bases between. The germline V gene has CDR1 LNHDA and CDR2 SQIVND (reference sequence). This CDR3 comprises 16 residues. CDR3 nucleotides: TGTGCCACCCAGTACACTAGGGCGGCAACTAATGAAAAACTGTTTTTT. Encoded protein: CATQYTRAATNEKLFF.

The CDR3 DNA reads as TGTGCCTGGAGCCTTCTAGCGGGAGAGTCAGATACGCAGTATTTT. Translating it yields CAWSLLAGESDTQYF. The chain employs TRBV30 and TRBJ2-3, with 10 bases lining up with TRBD2. J was trimmed by 4 bases and V by 3 bases; bases with no gene match: 7. The germline V gene has CDR1 GTSNPN and CDR2 SVGIG (reference sequence). CDR3 length equals 15 residues.

This chain's CDR3 is CASSQRTVGATDTQYF. DNA for the CDR3: TGTGCCAGCAGCCAAAGGACGGTAGGGGCCACAGATACGCAGTATTTT. V usage is TRBV7-9 and J usage is TRBJ2-3; weak D call: TRBD1 (5 bases). The V and J ends lost 5 bases and 2 bases respectively, with 17 bases between them. This CDR3 has 16 amino acids. CDR1 is SEHNR, CDR2 FQNEAQ, per germline (reference sequence).

This clone appeared once. J is TRBJ1-5 and V is TRBV9, with D unclear. V gave up 0 bases and J gave up 10 bases, with 8 bases separating them. Per germline, CDR1 SGDLS and CDR2 YYNGEE. The CDR3 is made up of 12 amino acids. CDR3 in amino acids: CASSVVVRPQHF. DNA for the CDR3: TGTGCCAGCAGCGTAGTAGTCCGTCCCCAGCATTTT.

This clone was seen only once. The chain recombines TRBV25-1 with TRBJ1-1, with a tentative D call TRBD1 (6 bases). Germline CDR1 is MGHDK and CDR2 is SYGVNS. The CDR3 spans 17 residues. Trimming took 6 bases from V and 0 from J, leaving 20 bases between them. The CDR3 DNA is TGTGCCAGCAGCCAAGGGACATATCGGTGGATGAACACTGAAGCTTTCTTT. Translating it yields CASSQGTYRWMNTEAFF.

The V gene is TRBV19, the J gene TRBJ1-2; D uncertain. The CDR3 is 13 residues long. CDR1 is LNHDA and CDR2 is SQIVND in the germline V gene (reference sequence). Trimming removed 5 bases at V and 4 bases at J, with 11 bases between. CDR3 nucleotides: TGTGCCAGTAGTTTACCAGATATCTATGGCTACACCTTC. This translates into CASSLPDIYGYTF.

DNA for the CDR3: TGTGCCAGTAATCCCGGGACTGTACCCTACGAGCAGTACTTC. Its protein product is CASNPGTVPYEQYF. J is TRBJ2-7 and V is TRBV19, with D possibly being TRBD2 (6 bases). The CDR3 has 14 amino acids. Germline loops: CDR1 LNHDA, CDR2 SQIVND (reference sequence). Between the trimmed V and J ends, which lost 7 bases and 2 bases, there was a span of 15 bases.

The chain employs TRBV11-3 and TRBJ2-7; D not certain. V lost 2 bases, J lost 6 bases, and 11 bases lay in between. There are 13 residues in the CDR3. Per germline, CDR1 SGHNT and CDR2 YENEEA. The CDR3 DNA is TGTGCCAGCAGCTTAAGGCCTGCTAGCGAGCAGTACTTC. It translates to CASSLRPASEQYF. Full variable domain (rest looked up from reference TRBV11-3 and TRBJ2-7): EAGVVQSPRYKIIEKKQPVAFWCNPISGHNTLYWYLQNLGQGPELLIRYENEEAVDDSQLPKDRFSAERLKGVDSTLKIQPAELGDSAVYLCASSLRPASEQYFGPGTRLTVT.

V is TRBV6-1 and J is TRBJ1-1; no firm D call. With 2 bases removed from V and 1 base from J, the gap between germline ends came to 8 bases. CDR1 is MNHNS, CDR2 SASEGT, per germline. CDR3 length: 14 residues. Written as DNA, the CDR3 is TGTGCCAGCAGTGAATTGCTGGCGAACACTGAAGCTTTCTTT. Translating it yields CASSELLANTEAFF.

The J gene is TRBJ1-1, the V gene TRBV2; 7 bases fit TRBD1. The ends lost 1 base at V and 4 bases at J; junction bases unmatched: 0. CDR3 size: 13 residues. Germline CDR1 SNHLY, CDR2 FYNNEI. CDR3 nucleotide sequence: TGTGCCAGCAGTGAAGAGGGGGCCACTGAAGCTTTCTTT. Its protein is CASSEEGATEAFF.

The rearrangement links TRBV13 to TRBJ2-1; the match to TRBD2 covers 7 bases. CDR1 is PRHDT and CDR2 is FYEKMQ in the germline V gene (reference sequence). The CDR3 runs to 16 residues. J gave up 2 bases and V 5 bases, and 9 bases lay outside the gene matches. CDR3 residues: CASSPRYSGPYNEQFF. The CDR3 DNA is TGTGCCAGCAGCCCCCGTTATAGCGGGCCCTACAATGAGCAGTTCTTC.

The genes are TRBV5-1 and TRBJ1-4; TRBD1 might be the D (5 bases). The V gene's germline CDR1 is SGHRS and CDR2 YFSETQ. CDR3 length: 17 residues. V gave up 0 bases and J gave up 0 bases, with 12 bases separating them. The DNA of the CDR3 is TGCGCCAGCAGCTTGGGAGGCGGGGGATCAACTAATGAAAAACTGTTTTTT. Residues: CASSLGGGGSTNEKLFF.

This clone was detected only a few times. The chain carries TRBV7-9 and TRBJ1-2; TRBD1 matches at 7 bases. Losses at the gene ends were 4 bases for V and 3 bases for J; bases not matched to a gene: 2. This CDR3 spans 13 amino acids. Germline lookup yields CDR1 SEHNR and CDR2 FQNEAQ (reference sequence). The CDR3 nucleotides read TGTGCCAGCAGCTATGGGACAGACTATGGCTACACCTTC. Translating it yields CASSYGTDYGYTF.

The V gene is TRBV7-3, the J gene TRBJ1-1; 7 bases fit TRBD1. Per the germline V gene, CDR1 is SGHTA and CDR2 is FQGTGA. The CDR3 spans 15 residues. Trimming cost V 5 bases and J 5 bases; bases outside gene matches: 11. This chain's CDR3 is CASSPWTGVGTEAFF. The DNA of the CDR3 is TGTGCCAGCAGCCCCTGGACAGGAGTAGGGACTGAAGCTTTCTTT. Drawing the rest from reference TRBV7-3 and TRBJ1-1, the complete variable domain is GAGVSQTPSNKVTEKGKYVELRCDPISGHTALYWYRQSLGQGPEFLIYFQGTGAADDSGLPNDRFFAVRPEGSVSTLKIQRTERGDSAVYLCASSPWTGVGTEAFFGQGTRLTVV.

The rearrangement links TRBV7-9 to TRBJ2-1; 10 bases line up with TRBD2. The CDR3 extends over 17 amino acids. V lost 8 bases and J lost 7; bases outside the gene matches: 17. The germline V gene encodes CDR1 SEHNR and CDR2 FQNEAQ (reference sequence). The CDR3 DNA is TGTGCCAGCCGCCCCCGGAGGGACTTAGCGGGGGGAAATGAGCAGTTCTTC. Translated, it gives CASRPRRDLAGGNEQFF.

The chain has TRBV11-2 and TRBJ2-3; 13 bases fit TRBD2. This CDR3 region has 17 residues. Germline V gives CDR1 SGHAT, CDR2 FQNNGV. V was pared by 5 bases and J by 4 bases, with 9 bases of the junction left unmatched. The CDR3 loop reads CASSLGLAGVVADTQYF. Here the CDR3 DNA reads TGTGCCAGCAGCCTCGGACTAGCGGGAGTTGTGGCAGATACGCAGTATTTT.

There are a few counts of this clone. The V gene is TRBV2, the J gene TRBJ2-7; a weak D match, TRBD2 (5 bases). Germline V lookup: CDR1 SNHLY, CDR2 FYNNEI. V shed 6 bases and J shed 2 bases, with 11 bases lying between them. This CDR3 has 13 amino acids. CDR3 protein: CASRAGETYEQYF. The CDR3 coding sequence is TGTGCCAGCAGAGCCGGGGAAACCTACGAGCAGTACTTC.

CDR3: CASSFASTQYF. The CDR3 DNA reads as TGCGCCAGCAGCTTCGCTAGTACGCAGTATTTT. This chain joins TRBV5-1 and TRBJ2-3; D not certain. The CDR3 totals 11 residues. V shed 2 bases and J shed 8 bases, with 6 bases lying between them. Germline CDR1 reads SGHRS; CDR2 reads YFSETQ.

The chain couples TRBV3-1 (or the pseudogene TRBV3-2) to TRBJ2-1; D might be TRBD2 (7 bases). The CDR3 has 15 amino acids. Trimming removed 7 bases at V and 8 bases at J, with 21 bases between. Germline values: CDR1 LGHDT, CDR2 YNNKEL (reference sequence). The CDR3 reads CASIRGAGQADEQFF. CDR3 nucleotides: TGTGCCAGCATCCGGGGGGCGGGCCAGGCAGATGAGCAGTTCTTC.

The V and J genes are TRBV7-9 and TRBJ1-2; 8 nucleotides match TRBD1. J gave up 2 bases and V 5 bases, and 4 bases lay outside the gene matches. Germline values: CDR1 SEHNR, CDR2 FQNEAQ (reference sequence). The CDR3 totals 14 residues. As DNA, the CDR3 is TGTGCCAGCAGCCTGTGGACAGGGAACTATGGCTACACCTTC. Its translation: CASSLWTGNYGYTF.

The rearrangement links TRBV16 to TRBJ1-2; TRBD1 matches at 8 bases. V dropped 7 bases and J dropped 4; count of bases not matched to a gene: 5. The CDR3 runs to 13 residues. Looked up from germline, CDR1 is KGHSY and CDR2 is FQNENV. The CDR3 region is CASIDRGGYGYTF. The CDR3 DNA reads TGTGCCAGCATTGACAGGGGAGGCTATGGCTACACCTTC.

At least ten counts were recorded for this clone. The chain employs TRBV4-1 and TRBJ1-6, with TRBD1 matching over 7 bases. CDR1 is MGHRA and CDR2 is YSYEKL in the germline V gene. V lost 3 bases and J lost 9; bases outside the gene matches: 5. This CDR3 region has 14 residues. CDR3 coding DNA: TGCGCCAGCAGCCATACAGGGGACGGTTCACCCCTCCACTTT. Protein: CASSHTGDGSPLHF.

V gene TRBV5-4 combines with J gene TRBJ2-3; 7 bases agree with TRBD2. The CDR3 consists of 14 residues. Trimming took 2 bases from V and 2 from J; bases not matched to a gene: 2. Germline CDR1 SGHNT, CDR2 YYREEE (reference sequence). DNA for the CDR3: TGTGCCAGCAGCTTAGCGGGGTCCACAGATACGCAGTATTTT. The encoded protein is CASSLAGSTDTQYF.

The chain recombines TRBV6-1 with TRBJ1-2; D might be TRBD1 (6 bases). CDR1 is MNHNS, CDR2 SASEGT, per germline. The CDR3 has 16 residues. The V end was cut by 1 base, the J end by 5 bases, with 17 bases between. CDR3 sequence (DNA): TGTGCCAGCAGTGAAGGTGGGCAGGGGTTGACTTATGGCTACACCTTC. This codes for CASSEGGQGLTYGYTF.

CDR3 DNA: TGTGCCAGCATAGGAGGGGGCGCCTACAATGAGCAGTTCTTC. Amino acids: CASIGGGAYNEQFF. This chain joins TRBV2 and TRBJ2-1, with a weak D call TRBD1 (7 bases). The CDR3 sequence is 14 residues long. V shed 7 bases and J shed 2 bases, with 12 bases lying between them. Germline CDR1 SNHLY, CDR2 FYNNEI.

V gene TRBV18 combines with J gene TRBJ2-2; 7 bases are a match to TRBD2. The germline gives CDR1 KGHSH, CDR2 LQKENI. The length of the CDR3 is 15 residues. J lost 4 bases, V lost 4 bases, and 6 bases had no gene match. DNA of the CDR3: TGTGCCAGCTCACAACCGGGAGGAGGCACCGGGGAGCTGTTTTTT. This translates into CASSQPGGGTGELFF.

The CDR3 region has the DNA TGTGCCAGTTGGTCCGGGACTCTTTCTGGAAACACCATATATTTT. This encodes CASWSGTLSGNTIYF. V and J are TRBV27 and TRBJ1-3; a possible D gene is TRBD1 (5 bases). In germline, CDR1 is MNHEY, CDR2 SMNVEV (reference sequence). This CDR3 spans 15 amino acids. The V end lost 9 bases, the J end lost 1 base, and 16 bases lay between the germline ends.

The chain uses TRBV18 and TRBJ2-1; TRBD1 matches at 9 bases. Germline V gene data show CDR1 as KGHSH and CDR2 as LQKENI. Trimming at V came to 3 bases and at J to 10 bases, leaving 13 bases not matched to a gene. There are 16 residues in the CDR3. CDR3: CASSPTRDRGLGEQFF. The CDR3 coding sequence is TGTGCCAGCTCACCGACCCGAGACAGGGGGTTAGGGGAGCAGTTCTTC.

The chain is built from TRBV3-1 (or the pseudogene TRBV3-2) and TRBJ1-2; no firm D call. V was shortened by 0 bases and J by 6 bases, with 11 bases between the two germline ends. The CDR3 sequence is 14 residues long. The V gene's germline CDR1 is LGHDT and CDR2 YNNKEL (reference sequence). This chain's CDR3 is CASSQDGGTDGYTF. CDR3 DNA sequence: TGTGCCAGCAGCCAAGATGGCGGAACGGATGGCTACACCTTC.

The chain combines TRBV19 with TRBJ1-1, with D maybe TRBD1 (5 bases). The V end was cut by 1 base, the J end by 6 bases, with 15 bases between. The CDR3 sequence is 15 residues long. The germline CDR1 and CDR2 sequences are LNHDA and SQIVND (reference sequence). The CDR3 loop reads CASSIGRDGGAEAFF. The CDR3, as DNA: TGTGCCAGTAGTATAGGAAGGGACGGCGGGGCTGAAGCTTTCTTT.

This clone was counted once. The rearrangement joins TRBV5-1 to TRBJ1-1; TRBD1 aligns across 8 bases. Germline-derived CDR1 and CDR2 are SGHRS and YFSETQ. The CDR3 totals 15 residues. V lost 6 bases, J lost 1 base, and 8 bases stayed unmatched. CDR3 sequence reads: CASTPIQGANTEAFF. The CDR3 DNA reads TGCGCCAGCACCCCGATCCAGGGGGCGAACACTGAAGCTTTCTTT. The full variable domain, its missing parts supplied by reference TRBV5-1 and TRBJ1-1, is KAGVTQTPRYLIKTRGQQVTLSCSPISGHRSVSWYQQTPGQGLQFLFEYFSETQRNKGNFPGRFSGRQFSNSRSEMNVSTLELGDSALYLCASTPIQGANTEAFFGQGTRLTVV.